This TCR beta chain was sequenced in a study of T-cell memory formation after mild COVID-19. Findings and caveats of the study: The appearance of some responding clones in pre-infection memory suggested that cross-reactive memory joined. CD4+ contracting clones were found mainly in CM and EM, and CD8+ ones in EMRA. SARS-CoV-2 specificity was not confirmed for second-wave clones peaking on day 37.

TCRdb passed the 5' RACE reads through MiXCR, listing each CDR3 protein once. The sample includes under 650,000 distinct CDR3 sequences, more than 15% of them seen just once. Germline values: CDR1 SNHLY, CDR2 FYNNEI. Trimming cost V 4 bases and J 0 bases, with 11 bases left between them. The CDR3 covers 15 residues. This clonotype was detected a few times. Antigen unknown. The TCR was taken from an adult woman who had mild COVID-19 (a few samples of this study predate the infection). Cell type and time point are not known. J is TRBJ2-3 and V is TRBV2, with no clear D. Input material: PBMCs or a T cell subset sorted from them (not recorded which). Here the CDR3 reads CASSVMYSSTDTQYF. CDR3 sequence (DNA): TGTGCCAGCAGTGTGATGTACTCTAGCACAGATACGCAGTATTTT.